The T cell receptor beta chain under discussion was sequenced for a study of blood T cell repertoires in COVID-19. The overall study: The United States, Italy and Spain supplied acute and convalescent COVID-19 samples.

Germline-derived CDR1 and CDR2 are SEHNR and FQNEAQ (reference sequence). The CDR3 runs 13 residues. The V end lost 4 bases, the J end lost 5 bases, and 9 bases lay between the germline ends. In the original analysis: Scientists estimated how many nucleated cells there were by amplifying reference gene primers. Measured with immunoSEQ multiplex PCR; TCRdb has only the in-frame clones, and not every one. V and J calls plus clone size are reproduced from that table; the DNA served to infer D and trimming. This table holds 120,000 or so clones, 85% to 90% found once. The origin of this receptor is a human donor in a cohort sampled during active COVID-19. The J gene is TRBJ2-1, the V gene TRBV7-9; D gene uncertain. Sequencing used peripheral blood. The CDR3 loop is CASSSSFHNEQFF. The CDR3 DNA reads TGTGCCAGCAGCTCGTCCTTTCACAATGAGCAGTTCTTC. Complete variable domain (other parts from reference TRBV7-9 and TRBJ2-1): DTGVSQNPRHKITKRGQNVTFRCDPISEHNRLYWYRQTLGQGPEFLTYFQNEAQLEKSRLLSDRFSAERPKGSFSTLEIQRTEQGDSAMYLCASSSSFHNEQFFGPGTRLTVL.